The 20 T cell receptor beta chains in this list originate from one sample, sequenced in a study of response to subunit inactivated influenza vaccine. TCRdb re-called the RT-PCR reads through MiXCR, storing one row per CDR3 protein. The table records approximately 700,000 distinct CDR3 sequences, about a sixth of them present only once. This specimen consisted of PBMCs from blood, obtained 11 to 12 days after vaccination. Receptors originate from a man aged 50 to 60 who received an inactivated influenza vaccine.

This rearrangement joins TRBV5-4 to TRBJ1-6, with 9 nucleotides matching TRBD1. V shed 2 bases and J 9 bases; nucleotides not matched to a gene: 3. From germline, CDR1 is SGHNT and CDR2 YYREEE (reference sequence). The CDR3 is made up of 14 amino acids. CDR3 in amino acids: CASSFGTGTSPLHF. Here the CDR3 DNA reads TGTGCCAGCAGCTTTGGGACAGGGACTTCACCCCTCCACTTT.

In this sample, this clonotype turned up many times. J is TRBJ2-7 and V is TRBV12-3 or TRBV12-4; TRBD1 aligns across 10 bases. The V and J ends lost 8 bases and 1 base, in that order; junction bases with no gene match: 8. The CDR3 contains 15 residues. The CDR3 DNA follows: TGTGCCAGCGGACCTGGGACAGGGGCTTCCTACGAGCAGTACTTC. It encodes CASGPGTGASYEQYF.

In this sample, this clonotype turned up a few times. This chain links TRBV18 with TRBJ1-5; D perhaps matches TRBD1 (6 bases). Germline CDR1 and CDR2: KGHSH and LQKENI. CDR3 length equals 13 residues. Trimming took off 5 bases at V and 3 bases at J, with 8 bases between the two ends. The DNA of the CDR3 is TGTGCCAGCTCAAGGGACATCAATCAGCCCCAGCATTTT. It translates to CASSRDINQPQHF.

This clonotype turned up a few times. The rearrangement links TRBV7-2 to TRBJ1-1; D gene unclear. The CDR3 loop spans 13 amino acids. The V and J ends lost 2 bases and 8 bases respectively, with 12 bases between them. Germline V CDR1 and CDR2: SGHTA, FQGNSA. The CDR3 nucleotides are TGTGCCAGCAGCTTACGGTCCTTGAGAGAAGCTTTCTTT. It codes for CASSLRSLREAFF.

This clonotype has a handful of counts. The V and J genes are TRBV4-2 and TRBJ2-5; D is undetermined. Trimming removed 0 bases at V and 1 base at J, with 9 bases between. Germline CDR1 LGHNA, CDR2 YNFKEQ. This CDR3 has 15 residues. CDR3 sequence reads: CASSQDAEIQETQYF. In DNA form, the CDR3 reads TGTGCCAGCAGCCAAGATGCCGAGATCCAAGAGACCCAGTACTTC.

This clonotype was seen repeatedly, ten times or more. J is TRBJ2-7 and V is TRBV2; tentative D call: TRBD2 (5 bases). The V gene's germline CDR1 is SNHLY and CDR2 FYNNEI. The CDR3 contains 12 residues. V was clipped by 6 bases and J by 4 bases, with 10 bases between them. The CDR3 spells CASSRTQYEQYF. The CDR3 DNA reads as TGTGCCAGCAGCCGGACTCAGTACGAGCAGTACTTC. The whole variable domain, remainder taken from reference TRBV2 and TRBJ2-7, is EPEVTQTPSHQVTQMGQEVILRCVPISNHLYFYWYRQILGQKVEFLVSFYNNEISEKSEIFDDQFSVERPDGSNFTLKIRSTKLEDSAMYFCASSRTQYEQYFGPGTRLTVT.

The chain recombines TRBV20-1 with TRBJ2-7; 13 bases fit TRBD2. After removal of 7 bases from V and 5 bases from J, the junction contained 23 bases not matched to a gene. The CDR3 is made up of 19 amino acids. The germline V gene has CDR1 DFQATT and CDR2 SNEGSKA (reference sequence). The DNA for the CDR3 is TGCAGTGTTATCCCTCTCGGACTAGCGGGAGAGGCGGATGTAAACGAGCAGTACTTC. Translation gives CSVIPLGLAGEADVNEQYF.

The gene calls are TRBV3-1 and TRBJ1-4; TRBD1 is a possible D gene (6 bases). Germline CDR1 and CDR2: LGHDT and YNNKEL (reference sequence). CDR3 length equals 15 residues. Trimming left V 3 bases short and J 7 bases short, with 15 bases between. DNA of the CDR3: TGTGCCAGCAGCCACCGGACAGTTGTATCTGAAAAACTGTTTTTT. It encodes CASSHRTVVSEKLFF.

The gene calls are TRBV30 and TRBJ2-3, with 7 nucleotides matching TRBD2. V trimming: 6 bases; J trimming: 5 bases; junction bases outside the gene matches: 8. The CDR3 has 13 amino acids. The germline V gene encodes CDR1 GTSNPN and CDR2 SVGIG (reference sequence). The CDR3 DNA reads TGTGCCTGTCAGGGCGGGAGAATAGATACGCAGTATTTT. Translating it yields CACQGGRIDTQYF.

The genes are TRBV5-1 and TRBJ2-3, with a weak D call TRBD1 (6 bases). Germline V gene data show CDR1 as SGHRS and CDR2 as YFSETQ. V lost 3 bases to trimming and J lost 5 bases, with 10 bases between them. CDR3 size: 13 residues. CDR3 DNA: TGCGCCAGCAGCTATCGACAGGAAGATACGCAGTATTTT. Translating gives CASSYRQEDTQYF.

This chain connects TRBV11-2 to TRBJ2-7, with 8 bases that match TRBD2. V shed 4 bases, J shed 5 bases, and the junction held 13 bases outside the gene matches. Germline loops: CDR1 SGHAT, CDR2 FQNNGV. There are 16 residues in the CDR3. The CDR3 spells CASSSPTAGALDEQYF. The CDR3 region has the DNA TGTGCCAGCAGCTCCCCCACAGCGGGGGCCCTCGACGAGCAGTACTTC. The full variable domain, its missing parts supplied by reference TRBV11-2 and TRBJ2-7, is EAGVAQSPRYKIIEKRQSVAFWCNPISGHATLYWYQQILGQGPKLLIQFQNNGVVDDSQLPKDRFSAERLKGVDSTLKIQPAKLEDSAVYLCASSSPTAGALDEQYFGPGTRLTVT.

There are a few counts of this clonotype. The chain uses TRBV28 and TRBJ2-1; D is perhaps TRBD1 (5 bases). V lost 6 bases to trimming and J lost 7 bases, with 16 bases between them. In germline, CDR1 is MDHEN, CDR2 SYDVKM. The CDR3 sequence is 14 residues long. CDR3 in amino acids: CASRGHHEGNEQFF. The CDR3 DNA reads as TGTGCCAGCAGGGGGCATCACGAAGGGAATGAGCAGTTCTTC.

This chain joins TRBV30 and TRBJ1-5; D is ambiguous. V was shortened by 2 bases and J by 0 bases, with 8 bases between the two germline ends. The CDR3 has 14 residues. From germline, CDR1 is GTSNPN and CDR2 SVGIG (reference sequence). This CDR3 reads CAWSWQSSNQPQHF. As DNA, the CDR3 is TGTGCCTGGAGTTGGCAGTCTAGCAATCAGCCCCAGCATTTT.

This clonotype was seen a few times. This rearrangement joins TRBV12-3 or TRBV12-4 to TRBJ2-5, with 13 bases aligning to TRBD2. The CDR3 extends over 15 amino acids. The V gene end was trimmed by 5 bases and the J gene end by 7 bases; junction bases not matched to a gene: 7. As DNA, the CDR3 is TGTGCCAGCAGTCCACTAGCGGGGGGGCCCGGGACCCAGTACTTC. Its protein product is CASSPLAGGPGTQYF.

The chain joins TRBV5-1 to TRBJ1-2, with D maybe TRBD1 (6 bases). The CDR3 is 15 amino acids. Germline loops: CDR1 SGHRS, CDR2 YFSETQ. Deletions cut 4 bases from V and 3 bases from J, with 16 bases between. Written as DNA, the CDR3 is TGCGCCAGCAGCGCGAATGGACAGAACGACTATGGCTACACCTTC. It encodes CASSANGQNDYGYTF.

V and J are TRBV7-2 and TRBJ2-7; no firm D call. The ends were cut back, 2 bases at V and 3 bases at J, with 11 bases in the middle. The CDR3 is made up of 14 amino acids. Germline CDR1 reads SGHTA; CDR2 reads FQGNSA. Written as DNA, the CDR3 is TGTGCCAGCAGCTTATCCCGAGACGTCTACGAGCAGTACTTC. It encodes CASSLSRDVYEQYF.

Notes on this clonotype: This sequence may be a read error, since a much larger clone differs from it by one base. This chain uses TRBV6-1 with TRBJ1-2; weak D call: TRBD1 (5 bases). Germline V gene lookup returns CDR1 MNHNS and CDR2 SASEGT. This CDR3 region has 13 residues. The V end lost 0 bases, the J end lost 4 bases, and 6 bases lay between the germline ends. The DNA for the CDR3 is TGTGCCAGCAGTGAAGCGGGGACCTATGGCTACACCTTC. Protein: CASSEAGTYGYTF.

This chain joins TRBV11-2 and TRBJ2-1; 10 bases are a match to TRBD2. J gave up 7 bases and V 8 bases, and 14 bases lay outside the gene matches. In germline, CDR1 is SGHAT, CDR2 FQNNGV. The CDR3 covers 16 residues. The CDR3 sequence is CASLHVAGGPMNEQFF. CDR3 coding DNA: TGTGCCAGCTTACATGTAGCGGGGGGCCCGATGAATGAGCAGTTCTTC.

The sample holds a few counts of this clonotype. The genes are TRBV28 and TRBJ2-3, with D perhaps given as TRBD1 or TRBD2 (6 bases each). Germline CDR1 is MDHEN and CDR2 is SYDVKM. Trimming cost V 3 bases and J 0 bases, with 10 bases left between them. The CDR3 has 15 residues. DNA for the CDR3: TGTGCCAGCAGTTTTCAGGGGACTAGCACAGATACGCAGTATTTT. The encoded protein is CASSFQGTSTDTQYF.

This clonotype was seen a handful of times. The chain joins TRBV20-1 to TRBJ2-6; D possibly corresponds to TRBD1 (5 bases). Trimming took off 1 base at V and 3 bases at J, with 10 bases between the two ends. CDR3 length equals 15 residues. Per the germline V gene, CDR1 is DFQATT and CDR2 is SNEGSKA (reference sequence). The CDR3 is CSARVSRDGANVLTF. The CDR3 nucleotides are TGCAGTGCTAGAGTTTCCAGGGATGGGGCCAACGTCCTGACTTTC.